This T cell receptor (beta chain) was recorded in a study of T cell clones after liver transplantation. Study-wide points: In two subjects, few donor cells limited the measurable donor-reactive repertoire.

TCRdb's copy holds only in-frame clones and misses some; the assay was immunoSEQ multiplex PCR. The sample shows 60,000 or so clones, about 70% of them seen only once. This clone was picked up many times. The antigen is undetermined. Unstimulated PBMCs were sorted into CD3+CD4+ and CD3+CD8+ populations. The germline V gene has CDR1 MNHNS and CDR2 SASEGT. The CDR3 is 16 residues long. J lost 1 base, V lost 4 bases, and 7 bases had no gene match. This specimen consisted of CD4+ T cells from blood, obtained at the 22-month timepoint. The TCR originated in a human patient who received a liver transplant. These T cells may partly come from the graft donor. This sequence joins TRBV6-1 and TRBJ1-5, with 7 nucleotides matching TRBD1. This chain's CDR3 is CASSGQGQGSNQPQHF. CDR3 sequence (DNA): TGTGCCAGCAGTGGACAGGGCCAAGGAAGCAATCAGCCCCAGCATTTT.